This paragraph reports one TCR beta chain. This clonotype has only a few counts. Its antigen target is currently unknown. Qualities for individual bases were not recorded, and no much larger clone is one base off. The label giving this sample's time point can be read as: newly diagnosed GD, antithyroid drugs for less than 3 months. For both TCR sequencing and RNA sequencing, RNA was extracted from PBMCs in TRIzol. The diagnosis of Graves' disease was made according to American Thyroid Association guidelines. Patients were recruited from an endocrinology department in Xi'an, China. Each patient gave approximately 10 milliliters of peripheral blood, collected in an EDTA anticoagulant tube. PBMCs were isolated by Ficoll Paque Plus density gradient separation without further T cell sorting. RNA quality was checked with an Agilent 2100 Bioanalyzer and agarose gel, and concentration with a NanoDrop 2000.

Relative to germline, V is 1 base shorter and J is 3 bases shorter, with 13 bases between their ends. The CDR3 covers 15 residues, taking in both the cysteine and the phenylalanine. Kept here is only the CDR3 DNA, which spans 45 bases and is read in frame from base 1. Receptor libraries were prepared by multiplex PCR. TCRdb lists the instrument as Illumina HiSeq 4000. iRepertoire HTBI primers and Arm-PCR amplification of CDR3 regions were used to construct TCR beta libraries. Before sequencing, the PCR products underwent gel purification. The study's own analysis went as follows. Across samples, approximately 68 TRBV and roughly 15 TRBJ segments were identified and used for gene usage analysis of CDR3 amino acid clonotypes. Filtered high-quality paired reads were merged into contigs using COPE and FqMerger. BLAST was used to align contigs to IMGT TRBV, TRBD and TRBJ reference genes, and CDR3 was defined according to IMGT. Any clonotype with a frequency above 0.1% was counted as a highly expanded clone. Shannon entropy served as the measure of repertoire diversity, while the Gini coefficient captured V-J evenness. Public clonotypes were defined as clonotypes shared by more than one individual. TCRdb applied fastp at Q25 and MiXCR to the public reads, then kept only in-frame beta chains. Each CDR3 protein appears once, grouped with its most common genes and DNA. It is TCRdb's table, rather than the study itself, that gives the V and J calls and clone size. This sample comprises 530,000 or so distinct CDR3 sequences, roughly 14% of them detected only once. Of the sample, about 10% is held by the ten largest clones.

The sample comes from a study of regulatory T cells in long-lasting Graves disease (dated by TCRdb to the early 2020s). Broadly, across the study: In the newly diagnosed Graves' disease group, patients had been taking antithyroid drugs for less than 3 months. TCR sequencing covered around 13 persistent and 20 newly diagnosed Graves' disease patients, some 33 samples in total. The study was registered as a clinical trial and conducted in China. Patients with persistent Graves' disease were compared with patients with newly diagnosed Graves' disease using TCR sequencing and RNA sequencing of peripheral blood.

General study outcomes and caveats: TRBV28, TRBJ1-2 and TRBJ2-5 were preferentially used in persistent disease, while TRBV20-1 and TRBJ2-1 were favored in newly diagnosed disease. More public clonotypes were shared among persistent patients (under 3,000) than among newly diagnosed patients (966). The study examined only peripheral blood because the primary lesion, thyroid tissue, could not be accessed. Sequencing and analysis were restricted to the TCR beta chain. Compared with newly diagnosed patients, persistent Graves' disease patients had lower TCR Shannon entropy and fewer highly expanded clones, which suggests clonal expansion. The small sample size was acknowledged by the authors as a limitation that may reduce accuracy.

The sample was also reused in another study, on T cells in Graves' hyperthyroidism and ophthalmopathy. As that second paper reports: Stable Graves' hyperthyroidism was defined as no progression to ophthalmopathy during 18 months of follow-up. Hyperthyroidism patients were newly diagnosed, had a disease duration of under 2 months, and were aged 18 to 65 years. The study excluded patients with uncontrolled infections, other autoimmune diseases, pregnancy or lactation. Diagnoses were based on clinical symptoms, serum thyroxine and TRAb, thyroid ultrasound and orbital computed tomography. For the first round of RT-PCR on the TCR CDR3, the HTBI primer set was used together with the Qiagen OneStep RT-PCR kit. Most expanded thyroid clonotypes (frequency above 0.001) were also detected in blood, suggesting blood repertoires may reflect thyroid immune responses. A 13 V-J signature model separated ophthalmopathy from stable hyperthyroidism, with over 85% sensitivity and roughly 84% specificity in cross-validation and 80%/75% in testing. In validation, the model predicted progression to ophthalmopathy with around 71% sensitivity and less than 80% specificity, a median of 6.5 months before onset. TCR V-J signatures able to tell the groups apart were searched for in a discovery cohort of 90 to 100 patients, of whom roughly 42 had Graves' ophthalmopathy and under 65 had stable Graves' hyperthyroidism. Prospective prediction of ophthalmopathy was tested in an independent validation cohort of some 20 hyperthyroidism patients and 17 patients who later progressed to ophthalmopathy. The roughly 94 discovery patients were randomly split 7:3 into training and test sets. Thyroid tissue and blood T-cell repertoires from about 6 Graves' hyperthyroidism patients were also compared in the study. Once sampling was done, hyperthyroidism patients were given methimazole at a starting dose of 30 mg daily, whereas ophthalmopathy patients were given high-dose intravenous methylprednisolone. Libraries were constructed in a second round of multiplex PCR, after which size selection and purification were carried out. Paired-end sequencing of the libraries was performed with 100 bp reads on an Illumina HiSeq2000. SOAPnuke was used to process the raw data, throwing out any read that contained adapters or uncalled bases, had a mean Phred below 15, or lacked an exact constant-primer or identifier match. High-quality paired reads were merged with COPE v1.2.5, and unique nucleotide sequences were defined as clonotypes. MiTCR v1.1 was used to align the clonotypes against IMGT TRBV, TRBD and TRBJ reference segments. Only V-J combinations with frequency above 0.0001, covering roughly 99% of repertoires, were analysed. The TCS score was defined as F50 (clonal expansion) divided by E x V (chaos), with BLOSUM62-based TCRdist calculated between CDR3 peptides within each V-J. Welch's t-statistics and random forest reduced just over 500 V-J features to roughly 13, which were used in a naive Bayes classifier (R e1071). Sample size was not statistically predetermined, and blinding of investigators to group allocation was not performed. The paper describes TCR Vbeta CDR3 sequencing of 135 peripheral blood samples, made up of 43 ophthalmopathy patients, around 78 hyperthyroidism patients and 17 progressor patients.

The source material was peripheral blood mononuclear cells (PBMCs), sampled at new diagnosis, from a patient treated with antithyroid drugs. The TCR was taken from a man under 40 with Graves disease. Donor details come from another sample of the same person, matched by shared clones. The chain employs TRBV12-3 or TRBV12-4 and TRBJ2-7; the D gene remains uncertain. In nucleotide form, the sequence is TGTGCCAGCAGTTTAGTCGCAGGCCTACGCTACGAGCAGTACTTC. The translation is CASSLVAGLRYEQYF.